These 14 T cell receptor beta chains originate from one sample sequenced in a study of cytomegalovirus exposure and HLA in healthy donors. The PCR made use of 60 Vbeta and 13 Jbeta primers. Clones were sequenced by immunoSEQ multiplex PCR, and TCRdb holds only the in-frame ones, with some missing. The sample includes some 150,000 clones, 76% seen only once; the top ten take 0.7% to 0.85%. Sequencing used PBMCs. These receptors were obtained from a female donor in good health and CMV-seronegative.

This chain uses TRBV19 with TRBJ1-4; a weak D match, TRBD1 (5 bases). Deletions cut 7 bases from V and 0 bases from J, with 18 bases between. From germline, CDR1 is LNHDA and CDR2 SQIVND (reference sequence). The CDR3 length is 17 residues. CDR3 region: CASTPTPTVATNEKLFF. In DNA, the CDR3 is TGTGCCAGTACCCCAACCCCGACAGTCGCAACTAATGAAAAACTGTTTTTT.

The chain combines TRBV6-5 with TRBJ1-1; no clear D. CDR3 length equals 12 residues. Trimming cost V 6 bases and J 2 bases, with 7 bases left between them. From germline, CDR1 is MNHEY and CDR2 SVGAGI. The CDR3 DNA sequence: TGTGCCAGCAGGCTGGGCAACACTGAAGCTTTCTTT. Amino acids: CASRLGNTEAFF.

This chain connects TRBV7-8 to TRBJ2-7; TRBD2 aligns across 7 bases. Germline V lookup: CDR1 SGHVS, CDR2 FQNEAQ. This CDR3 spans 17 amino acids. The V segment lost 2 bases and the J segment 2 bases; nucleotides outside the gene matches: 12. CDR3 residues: CASSLRGMTSPTYEQYF. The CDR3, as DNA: TGTGCCAGCAGCTTAAGGGGTATGACTAGCCCAACCTACGAGCAGTACTTC.

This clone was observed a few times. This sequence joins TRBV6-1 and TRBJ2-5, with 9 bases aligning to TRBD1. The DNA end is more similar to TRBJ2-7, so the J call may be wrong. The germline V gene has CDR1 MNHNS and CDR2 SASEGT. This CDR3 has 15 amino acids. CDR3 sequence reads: CASSEHRQGAYEQYF. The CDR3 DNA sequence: TGTGCCAGCAGTGAACACCGACAGGGGGCCTACGAGCAGTACTTC.

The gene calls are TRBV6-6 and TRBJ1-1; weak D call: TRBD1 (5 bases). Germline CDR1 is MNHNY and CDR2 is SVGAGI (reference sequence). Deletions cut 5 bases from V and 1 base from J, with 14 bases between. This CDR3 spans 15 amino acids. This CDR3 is CASSGTGTKNTEAFF. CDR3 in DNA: TGTGCCAGCAGTGGGACCGGGACTAAGAACACTGAAGCTTTCTTT.

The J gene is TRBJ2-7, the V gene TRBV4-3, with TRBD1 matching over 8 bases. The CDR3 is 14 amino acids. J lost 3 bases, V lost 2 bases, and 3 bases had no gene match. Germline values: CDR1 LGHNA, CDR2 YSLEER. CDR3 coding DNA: TGCGCCAGCAGCCAAAGGACAGGGCTCTACGAGCAGTACTTC. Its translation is CASSQRTGLYEQYF.

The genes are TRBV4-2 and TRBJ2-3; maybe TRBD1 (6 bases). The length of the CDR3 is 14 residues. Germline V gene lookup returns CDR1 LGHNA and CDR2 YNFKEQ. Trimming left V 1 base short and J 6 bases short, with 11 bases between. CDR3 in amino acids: CASSQGQDRDTQYF. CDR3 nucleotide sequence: TGTGCCAGCAGCCAAGGACAGGACCGGGATACGCAGTATTTT.

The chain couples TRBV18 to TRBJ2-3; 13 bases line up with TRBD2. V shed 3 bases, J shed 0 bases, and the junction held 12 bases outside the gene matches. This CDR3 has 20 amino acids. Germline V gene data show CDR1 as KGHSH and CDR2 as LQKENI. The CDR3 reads CASSPPRLAGGSTSTDTQYF. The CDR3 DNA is TGTGCCAGCTCACCCCCTCGACTAGCGGGGGGTTCAACTAGCACAGATACGCAGTATTTT. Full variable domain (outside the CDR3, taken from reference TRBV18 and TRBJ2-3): NAGVMQNPRHLVRRRGQEARLRCSPMKGHSHVYWYRQLPEEGLKFMVYLQKENIIDESGMPKERFSAEFPKEGPSILRIQQVVRGDSAAYFCASSPPRLAGGSTSTDTQYFGPGTRLTVL.

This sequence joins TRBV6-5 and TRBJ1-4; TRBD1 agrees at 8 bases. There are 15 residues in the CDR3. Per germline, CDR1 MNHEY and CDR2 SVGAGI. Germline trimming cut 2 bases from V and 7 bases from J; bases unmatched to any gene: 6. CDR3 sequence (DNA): TGTGCCAGCAGTTACACGGGGCAGGGGGCTGAAAAACTGTTTTTT. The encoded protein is CASSYTGQGAEKLFF.

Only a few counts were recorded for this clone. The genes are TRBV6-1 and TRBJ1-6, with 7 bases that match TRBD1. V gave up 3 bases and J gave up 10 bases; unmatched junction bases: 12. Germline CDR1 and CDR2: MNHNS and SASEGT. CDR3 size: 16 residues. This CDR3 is CASSDPPQGRGSPLHF. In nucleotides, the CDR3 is TGTGCCAGCAGTGATCCCCCACAGGGGAGAGGGTCACCCCTCCACTTT.

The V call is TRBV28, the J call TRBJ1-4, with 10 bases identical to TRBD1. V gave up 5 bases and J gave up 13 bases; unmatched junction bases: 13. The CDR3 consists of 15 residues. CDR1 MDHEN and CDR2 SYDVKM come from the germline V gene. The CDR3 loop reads CASSLPLTGGEGLFF. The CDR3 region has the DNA TGTGCCAGCAGTCTTCCTTTGACAGGGGGCGAGGGACTGTTTTTT.

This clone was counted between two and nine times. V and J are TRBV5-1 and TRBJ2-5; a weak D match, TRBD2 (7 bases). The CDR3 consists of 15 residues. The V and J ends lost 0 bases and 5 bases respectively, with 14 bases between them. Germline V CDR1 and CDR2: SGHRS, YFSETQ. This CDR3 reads CASSLVSGGGETQYF. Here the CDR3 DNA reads TGCGCCAGCAGCTTGGTTTCGGGGGGCGGGGAGACCCAGTACTTC.

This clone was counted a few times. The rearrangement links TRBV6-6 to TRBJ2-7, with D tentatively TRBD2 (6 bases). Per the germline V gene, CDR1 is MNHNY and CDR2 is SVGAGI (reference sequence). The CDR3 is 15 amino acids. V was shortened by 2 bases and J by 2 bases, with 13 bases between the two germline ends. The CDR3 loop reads CASSYSGGQAYEQYF. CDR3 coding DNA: TGTGCCAGCAGTTACAGTGGAGGGCAGGCCTACGAGCAGTACTTC.

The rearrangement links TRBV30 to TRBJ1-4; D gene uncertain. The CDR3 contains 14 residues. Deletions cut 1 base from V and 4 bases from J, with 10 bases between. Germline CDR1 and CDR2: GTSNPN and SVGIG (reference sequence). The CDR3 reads CAWSAQAFNEKLFF. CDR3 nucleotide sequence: TGTGCCTGGAGTGCCCAGGCCTTTAATGAAAAACTGTTTTTT.